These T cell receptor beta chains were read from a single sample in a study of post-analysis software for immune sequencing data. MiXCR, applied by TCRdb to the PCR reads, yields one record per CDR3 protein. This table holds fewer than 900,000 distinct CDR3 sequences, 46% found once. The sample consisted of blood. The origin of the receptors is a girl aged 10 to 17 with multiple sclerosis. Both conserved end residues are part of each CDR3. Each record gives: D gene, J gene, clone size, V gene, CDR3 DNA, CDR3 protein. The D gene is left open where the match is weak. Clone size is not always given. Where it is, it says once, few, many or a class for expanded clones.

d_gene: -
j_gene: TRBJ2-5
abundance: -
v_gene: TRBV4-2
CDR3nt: TGTGCCAGCAGCCAAGAGATTAAAGAGACCCAGTACTTC
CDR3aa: CASSQEIKETQYF

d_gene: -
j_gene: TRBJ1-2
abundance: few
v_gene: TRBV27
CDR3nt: TGTGCCAGCAGTCCGTCTGGATCATCCTTCTATGGCTACACCTTC
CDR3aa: CASSPSGSSFYGYTF

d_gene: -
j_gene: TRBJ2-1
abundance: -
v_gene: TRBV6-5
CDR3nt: TGTGCCAGCAGTTACTCCCCCGGGGATGAGCAGTTCTTC
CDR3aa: CASSYSPGDEQFF

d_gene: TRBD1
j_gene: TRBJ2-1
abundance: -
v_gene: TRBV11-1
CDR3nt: TGTGCCAGCAGCCTAGACAGGGGGTTTCTAGCGGAAGCTAACAATGAGCAGTTCTTC
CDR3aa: CASSLDRGFLAEANNEQFF

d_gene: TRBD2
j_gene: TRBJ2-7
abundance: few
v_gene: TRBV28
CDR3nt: TGTGCCAGCAGTTTCGGACTAGCGGGACCCTACGAGCAGTACTTC
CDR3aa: CASSFGLAGPYEQYF

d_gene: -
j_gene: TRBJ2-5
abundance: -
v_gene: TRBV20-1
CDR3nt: TGCAGTGCTAGAGATGAAGGACTACTACAAGAGACCCAGTACTTC
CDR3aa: CSARDEGLLQETQYF

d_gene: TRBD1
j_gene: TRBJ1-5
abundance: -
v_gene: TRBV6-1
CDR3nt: TGTGCCAGCAGTGGCGACAGGGGGGAGAATCAGCCCCAGCATTTT
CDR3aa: CASSGDRGENQPQHF

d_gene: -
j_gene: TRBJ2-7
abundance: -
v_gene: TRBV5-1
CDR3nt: TGCGCCAGCAGCTTATACACCGGAGGGACCGACTACGAGCAGTACTTC
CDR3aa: CASSLYTGGTDYEQYF

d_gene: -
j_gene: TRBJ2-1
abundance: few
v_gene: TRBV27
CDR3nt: TGTGCCAGCAGTTTAATTCAAACGGGCGGCAATGAGCAGTTCTTC
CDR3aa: CASSLIQTGGNEQFF

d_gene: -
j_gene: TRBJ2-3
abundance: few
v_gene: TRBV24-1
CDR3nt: TGTGCCACCAGTGACTCACTAGTGGCTAGCACAGATACGCAGTATTTT
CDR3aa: CATSDSLVASTDTQYF

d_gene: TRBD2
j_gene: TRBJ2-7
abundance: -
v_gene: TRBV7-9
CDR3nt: TGTGCCAGCAGCGAGACTAGCGGGAGCCCCAGGGCCTACGAGCAGTACTTC
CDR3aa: CASSETSGSPRAYEQYF

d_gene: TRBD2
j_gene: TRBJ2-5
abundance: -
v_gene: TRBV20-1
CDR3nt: TGCAGTGCTAGCGGTGCTAGCGGGAGCGAGGAGACCCAGTACTTC
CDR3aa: CSASGASGSEETQYF

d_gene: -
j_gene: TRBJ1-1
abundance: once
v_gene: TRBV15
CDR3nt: TGTGCCACCAGCAGCGGATCGCGGACTGAAGCTTTCTTT
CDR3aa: CATSSGSRTEAFF

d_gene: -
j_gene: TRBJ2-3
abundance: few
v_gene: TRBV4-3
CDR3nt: TGCGCCAGCAGCCAAGATCTGATGCACCCAACGCAGTATTTT
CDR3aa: CASSQDLMHPTQYF

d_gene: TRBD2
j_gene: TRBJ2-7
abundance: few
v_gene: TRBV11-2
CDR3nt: TGTGCCAGCAGCTTAGAATTAGGTAGCGGGAACTACGAGCAGTACTTC
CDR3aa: CASSLELGSGNYEQYF

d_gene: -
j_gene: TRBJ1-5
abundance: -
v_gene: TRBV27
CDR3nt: TGTGCCAGCAGTTTAGGACCCCTGGGGGAGGACAATCAGCCCCAGCATTTT
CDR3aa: CASSLGPLGEDNQPQHF

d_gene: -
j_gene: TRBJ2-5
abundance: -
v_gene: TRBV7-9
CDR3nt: TGTGCCAGCAGCCCCGGGACGCCCAAGGGAGAGACCCAGTACTTC
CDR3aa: CASSPGTPKGETQYF

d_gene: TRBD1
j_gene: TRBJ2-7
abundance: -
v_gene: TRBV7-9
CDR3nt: TGTGCCAGCAGCAGATCGACAGGGGTCTCAATCTACGAGCAGTACTTC
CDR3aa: CASSRSTGVSIYEQYF

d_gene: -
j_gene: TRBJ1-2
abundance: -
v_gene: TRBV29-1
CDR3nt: TGCAGCGTTGGGGGCCCACAAGACGGGTATGGCTACACCTTC
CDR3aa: CSVGGPQDGYGYTF

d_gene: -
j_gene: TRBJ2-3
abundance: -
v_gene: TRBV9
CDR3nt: TGTGCCAGCAGCGTTGGGGACTTCTCCACAGATACGCAGTATTTT
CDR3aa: CASSVGDFSTDTQYF

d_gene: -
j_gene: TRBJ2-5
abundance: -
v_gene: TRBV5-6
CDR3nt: TGTGCCAGCAGCTACCTAAGCCGGGAGAGGCAAGAGACCCAGTACTTC
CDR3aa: CASSYLSRERQETQYF

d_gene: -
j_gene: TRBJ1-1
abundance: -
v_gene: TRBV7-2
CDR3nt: TGTGCCAGCAGCCCGCCCACCTTCACTGAAGCTTTCTTT
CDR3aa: CASSPPTFTEAFF

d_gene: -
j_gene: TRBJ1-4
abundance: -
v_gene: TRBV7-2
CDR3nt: TGTGCCAGCAGCCTCGGTTCAGCTAATGAAAAACTGTTTTTT
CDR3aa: CASSLGSANEKLFF

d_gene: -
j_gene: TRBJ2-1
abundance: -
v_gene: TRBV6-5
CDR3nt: TGTGCCAGCAGAGCTACTATGGGACCTGGGCAGTTCTTC
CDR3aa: CASRATMGPGQFF

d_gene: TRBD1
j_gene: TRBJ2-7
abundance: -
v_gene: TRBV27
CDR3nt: TGTGCCAGCAGTAGGGACCGGGACAGGGACTCCTACGAGCAGTACTTC
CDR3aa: CASSRDRDRDSYEQYF

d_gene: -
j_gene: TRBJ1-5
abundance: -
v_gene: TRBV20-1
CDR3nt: TGCAGTGCTAGAGCGGGGGTTAGCAATCAGCCCCAGCATTTT
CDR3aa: CSARAGVSNQPQHF

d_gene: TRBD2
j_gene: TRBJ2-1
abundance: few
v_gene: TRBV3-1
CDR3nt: TGTGCCAGCAGCCAAGAACTAGCGGGAGTGTACAATGAGCAGTTCTTC
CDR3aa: CASSQELAGVYNEQFF

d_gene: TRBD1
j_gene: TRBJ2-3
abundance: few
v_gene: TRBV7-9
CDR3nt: TGTGCCAGCAGCCCACGGACAGGGGGATTGACAGATACGCAGTATTTT
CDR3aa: CASSPRTGGLTDTQYF

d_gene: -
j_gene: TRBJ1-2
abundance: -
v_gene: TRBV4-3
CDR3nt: TGCGCCAGCAGCCAAGATTCCTCACCCCGGAGGGATGGCTACACCTTC
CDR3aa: CASSQDSSPRRDGYTF

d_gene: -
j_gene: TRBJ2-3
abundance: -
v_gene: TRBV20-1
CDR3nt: TGCAGTGCTAGATGGGACCCGACAGATACGCAGTATTTT
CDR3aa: CSARWDPTDTQYF

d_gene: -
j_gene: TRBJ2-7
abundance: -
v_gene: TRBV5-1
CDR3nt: TGCGCCAGCAGCTTGGGGTGGGGAGACTCCTACGAGCAGTACTTC
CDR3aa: CASSLGWGDSYEQYF

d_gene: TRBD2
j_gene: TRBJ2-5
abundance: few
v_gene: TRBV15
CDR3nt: TGTGCCACCAGCAAAGAGACCCCCGGCGGGAGGATTCAAGAGACCCAGTACTTC
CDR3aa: CATSKETPGGRIQETQYF

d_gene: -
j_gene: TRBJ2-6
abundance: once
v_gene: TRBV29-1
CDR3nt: TGCAACGTTGAAGATCTGGATTTTGGAGGGGGTTCTGGGGCCAACGTCCTGACTTTC
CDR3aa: CNVEDLDFGGGSGANVLTF

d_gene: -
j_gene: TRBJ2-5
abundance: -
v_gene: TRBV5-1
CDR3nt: TGCGCCAGCAGCGACGACAGGTTAGAGACCCAGTACTTC
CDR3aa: CASSDDRLETQYF

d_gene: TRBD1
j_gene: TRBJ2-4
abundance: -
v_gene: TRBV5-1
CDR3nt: TGCGCCAGCAGCTTGGATGGGACAGGGGCCGGGAACATTCAGTACTTC
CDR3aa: CASSLDGTGAGNIQYF

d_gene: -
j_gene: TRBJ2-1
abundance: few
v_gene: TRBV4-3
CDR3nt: TGCGCCAGCAGCCAAGAAGGCCGAGGTTACAATGAGCAGTTCTTC
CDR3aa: CASSQEGRGYNEQFF

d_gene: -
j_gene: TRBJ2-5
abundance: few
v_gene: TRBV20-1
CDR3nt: TGCAGTGCTAGATTGGCCGTCCATCAAGAGACCCAGTACTTC
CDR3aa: CSARLAVHQETQYF

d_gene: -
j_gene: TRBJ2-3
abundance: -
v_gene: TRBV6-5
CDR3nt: TGTGCCAGCAGTTACTCGAAAATCGAGGATACGCAGTATTTT
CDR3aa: CASSYSKIEDTQYF

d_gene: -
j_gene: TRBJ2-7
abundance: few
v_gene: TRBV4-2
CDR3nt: TGTGCCAGCAGCCTCAATCAGGGCTCAAAAGGATCGTACGAGCAGTACTTC
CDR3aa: CASSLNQGSKGSYEQYF

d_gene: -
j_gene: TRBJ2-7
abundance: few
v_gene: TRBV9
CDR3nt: TGTGCCAGCAGCGTAGGTTGGGGGCGCATCTACGAGCAGTACTTC
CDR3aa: CASSVGWGRIYEQYF

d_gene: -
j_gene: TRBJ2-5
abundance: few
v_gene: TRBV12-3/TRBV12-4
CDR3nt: TGTGCCAGCAGCCCTGACGGGATGCAAGAGACCCAGTACTTC
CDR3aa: CASSPDGMQETQYF

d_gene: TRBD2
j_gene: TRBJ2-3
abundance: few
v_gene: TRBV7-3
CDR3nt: TGTGCCAGCAGCCTACCGACCGGGCCAGCGGGAGGCGGAGATACGCAGTATTTT
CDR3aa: CASSLPTGPAGGGDTQYF